This TCR beta chain stems from a study of T cells in localized non-small cell lung cancer. The protocol was immunoSEQ multiplex PCR, while the TCRdb copy is restricted to in-frame clones and leaves out a portion. The sample comprises 20,000 to 25,000 clones, roughly 87% of which are singletons, and approximately 30% rests with the top ten. This CDR3 is built from 16 residues. CDR1 and CDR2 from the germline V gene are SGDLS and YYNGEE. With regard to this clone: The junction differs from germline at one of its ends, possibly a read error. This sample also contains other DNA sequences that code for the same CDR3.

This TCR was recovered from a male donor aged 60 or over with stage I squamous cell lung carcinoma. The source material was peripheral blood, sampled before any cancer treatment. V and J are TRBV9 and TRBJ2-4, with 8 positions matching TRBD1. The CDR3 DNA is TGTGCCAGTAGCGTAGGAGGCAGGGGGCGGAGGGACATTCAGTACTTC. It is translated as CASSVGGRGRRDIQYF.